This T cell receptor (beta chain) was observed in a study of immune cell composition in non-small cell lung cancer. Sequencing used immunoSEQ multiplex PCR; TCRdb keeps in-frame clones, though not all of them. The sample records more than 15,000 clones, 70% to 80% being singletons. The CDR3 loop spans 17 amino acids. V was shortened by 0 bases and J by 3 bases, with 12 bases between the two germline ends. Germline lookup yields CDR1 LGHNA and CDR2 YNFKEQ. The sample holds one count of this clone. Normal lung was sampled as far from the tumour as possible, at least 3 cm. The data were also submitted as part of a second study, on CD4 T cells in lung cancer. From that second work: Blood T cells were screened for responses to candidate mutation neoepitopes. Prior treatments included platinum chemotherapy, and some patients had nivolumab or pembrolizumab.

V and J are TRBV4-2 and TRBJ2-6; no reliable D call. The TCR originated in a human donor with non-small cell lung cancer. The sequenced sample was non-adjacent lung tissue. CDR3 coding DNA: TGTGCCAGCAGCCAAGAGCGTGTGGGGTTTGGGGCCAACGTCCTGACTTTC. It specifies CASSQERVGFGANVLTF.